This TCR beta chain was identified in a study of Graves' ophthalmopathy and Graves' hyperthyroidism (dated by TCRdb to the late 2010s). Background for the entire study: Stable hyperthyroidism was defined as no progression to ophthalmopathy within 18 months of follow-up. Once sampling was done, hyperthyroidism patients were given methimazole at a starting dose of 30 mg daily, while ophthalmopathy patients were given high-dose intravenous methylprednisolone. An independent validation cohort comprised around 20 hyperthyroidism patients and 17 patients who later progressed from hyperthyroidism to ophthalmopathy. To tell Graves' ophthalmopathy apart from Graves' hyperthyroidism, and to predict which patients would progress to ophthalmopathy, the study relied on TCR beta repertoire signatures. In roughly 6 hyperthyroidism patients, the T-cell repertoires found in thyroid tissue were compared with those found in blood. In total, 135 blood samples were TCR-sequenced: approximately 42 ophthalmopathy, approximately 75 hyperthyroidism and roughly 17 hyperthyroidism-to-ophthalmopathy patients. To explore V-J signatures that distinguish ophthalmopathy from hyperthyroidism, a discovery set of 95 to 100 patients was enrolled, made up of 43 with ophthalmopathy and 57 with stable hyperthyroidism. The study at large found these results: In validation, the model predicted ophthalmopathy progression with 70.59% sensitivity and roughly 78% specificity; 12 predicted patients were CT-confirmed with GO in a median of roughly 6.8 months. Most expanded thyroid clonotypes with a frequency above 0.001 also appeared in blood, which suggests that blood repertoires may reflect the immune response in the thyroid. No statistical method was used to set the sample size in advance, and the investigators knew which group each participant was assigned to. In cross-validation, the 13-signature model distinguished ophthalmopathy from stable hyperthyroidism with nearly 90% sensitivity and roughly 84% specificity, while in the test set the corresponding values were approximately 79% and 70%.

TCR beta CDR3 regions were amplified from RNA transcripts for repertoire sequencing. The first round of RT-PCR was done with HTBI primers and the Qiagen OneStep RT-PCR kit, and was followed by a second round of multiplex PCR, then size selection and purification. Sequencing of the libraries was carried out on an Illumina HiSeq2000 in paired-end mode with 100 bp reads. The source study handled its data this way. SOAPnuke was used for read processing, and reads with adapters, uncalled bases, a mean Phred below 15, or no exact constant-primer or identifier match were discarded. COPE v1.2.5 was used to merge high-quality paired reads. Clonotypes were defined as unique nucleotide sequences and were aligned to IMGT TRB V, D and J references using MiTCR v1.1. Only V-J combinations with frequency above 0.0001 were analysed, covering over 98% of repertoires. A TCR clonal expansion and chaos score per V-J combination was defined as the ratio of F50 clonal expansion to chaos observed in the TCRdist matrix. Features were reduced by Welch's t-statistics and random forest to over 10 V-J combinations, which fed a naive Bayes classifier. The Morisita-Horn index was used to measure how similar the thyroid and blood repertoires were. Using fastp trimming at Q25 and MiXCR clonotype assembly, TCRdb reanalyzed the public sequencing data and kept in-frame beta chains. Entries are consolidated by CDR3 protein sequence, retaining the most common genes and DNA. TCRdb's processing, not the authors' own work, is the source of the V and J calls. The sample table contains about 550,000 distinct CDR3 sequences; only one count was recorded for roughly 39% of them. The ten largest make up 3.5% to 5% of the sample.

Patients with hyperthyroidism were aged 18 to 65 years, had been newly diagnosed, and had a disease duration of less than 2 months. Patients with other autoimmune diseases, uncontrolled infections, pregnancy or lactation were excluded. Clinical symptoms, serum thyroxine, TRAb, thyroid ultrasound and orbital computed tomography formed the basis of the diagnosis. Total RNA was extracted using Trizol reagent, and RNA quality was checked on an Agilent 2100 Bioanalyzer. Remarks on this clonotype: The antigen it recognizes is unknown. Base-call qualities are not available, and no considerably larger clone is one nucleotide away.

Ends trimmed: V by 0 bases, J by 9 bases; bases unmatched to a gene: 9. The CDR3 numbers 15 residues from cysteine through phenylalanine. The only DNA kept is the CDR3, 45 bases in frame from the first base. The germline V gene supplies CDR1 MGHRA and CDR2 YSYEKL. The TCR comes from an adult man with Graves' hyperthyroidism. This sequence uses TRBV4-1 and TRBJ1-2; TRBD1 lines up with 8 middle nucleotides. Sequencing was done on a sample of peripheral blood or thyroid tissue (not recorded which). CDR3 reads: CASSQDSTGGVSYTF. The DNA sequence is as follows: TGCGCCAGCAGCCAAGATTCAACAGGGGGAGTCAGCTACACCTTC.